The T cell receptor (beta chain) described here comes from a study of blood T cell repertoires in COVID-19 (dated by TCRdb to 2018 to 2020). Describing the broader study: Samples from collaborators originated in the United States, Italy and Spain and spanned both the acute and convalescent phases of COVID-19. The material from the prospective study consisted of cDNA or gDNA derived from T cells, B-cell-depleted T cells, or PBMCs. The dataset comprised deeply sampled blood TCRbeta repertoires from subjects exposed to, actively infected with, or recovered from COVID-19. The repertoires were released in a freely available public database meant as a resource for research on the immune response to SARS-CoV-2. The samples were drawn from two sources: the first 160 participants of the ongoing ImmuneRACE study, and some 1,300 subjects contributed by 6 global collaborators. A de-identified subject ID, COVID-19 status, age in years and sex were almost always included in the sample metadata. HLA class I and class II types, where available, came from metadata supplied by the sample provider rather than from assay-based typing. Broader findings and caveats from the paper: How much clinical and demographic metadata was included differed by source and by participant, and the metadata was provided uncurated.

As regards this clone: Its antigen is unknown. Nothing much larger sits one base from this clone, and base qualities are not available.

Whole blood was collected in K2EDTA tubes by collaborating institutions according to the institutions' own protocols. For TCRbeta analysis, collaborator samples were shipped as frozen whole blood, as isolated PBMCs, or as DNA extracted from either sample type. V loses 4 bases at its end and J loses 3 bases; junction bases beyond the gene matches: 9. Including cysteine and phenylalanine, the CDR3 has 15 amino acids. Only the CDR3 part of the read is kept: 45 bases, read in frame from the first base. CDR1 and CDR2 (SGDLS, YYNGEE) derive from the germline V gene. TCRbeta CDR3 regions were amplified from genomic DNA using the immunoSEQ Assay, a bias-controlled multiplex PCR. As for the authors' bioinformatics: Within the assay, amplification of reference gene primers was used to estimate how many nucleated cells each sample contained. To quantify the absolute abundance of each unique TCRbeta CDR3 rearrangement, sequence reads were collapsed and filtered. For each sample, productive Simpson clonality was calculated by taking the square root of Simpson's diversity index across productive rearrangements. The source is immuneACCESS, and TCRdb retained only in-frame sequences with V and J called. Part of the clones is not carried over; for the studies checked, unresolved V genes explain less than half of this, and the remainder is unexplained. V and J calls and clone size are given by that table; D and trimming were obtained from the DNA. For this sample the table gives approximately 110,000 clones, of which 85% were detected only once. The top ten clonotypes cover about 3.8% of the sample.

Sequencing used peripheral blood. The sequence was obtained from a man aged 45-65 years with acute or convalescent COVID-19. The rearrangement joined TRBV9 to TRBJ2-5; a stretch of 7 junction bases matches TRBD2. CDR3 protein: CASSPASGTKETQYF. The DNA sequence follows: TGTGCCAGCAGCCCCGCGAGCGGGACGAAAGAGACCCAGTACTTC.